Listed here are 26 T cell receptor beta chains from one sample, sequenced in a study of T cell repertoires in cytomegalovirus infection. TCRdb recomputed calls from the reads with MiXCR, one row per CDR3 protein. The sample holds around 450,000 distinct CDR3 sequences, under 40% seen once. Sequenced: PBMCs. These receptors were collected from a human donor in good health (CMV status not recorded). Some clones in this sample may be carry-over from other donors' samples.

The genes are TRBV20-1 and TRBJ1-2, with D possibly matching TRBD1 (5 bases). V dropped 6 bases and J dropped 2 bases, with 16 bases sitting between them. CDR1 is DFQATT, CDR2 SNEGSKA, per germline (reference sequence). The CDR3 extends over 14 amino acids. The CDR3 DNA is TGCAGTGCCGTCGGGGGGGGTGGAAACTATGGCTACACCTTC. Its translation is CSAVGGGGNYGYTF.

The table lists this clonotype with a few counts. The chain uses TRBV28 and TRBJ2-7; 8 positions agree with TRBD2. Looked up from germline, CDR1 is MDHEN and CDR2 is SYDVKM. The V and J ends lost 1 base and 6 bases, in that order; junction bases with no gene match: 8. The CDR3 is made up of 15 amino acids. Written as DNA, the CDR3 is TGTGCCAGCAGTTTATTAGCCGGGGGGGCAACCGAGCAGTACTTC. It is translated as CASSLLAGGATEQYF.

This clonotype showed up many times. The V gene is TRBV5-1, the J gene TRBJ2-5; either TRBD1 or TRBD2 may fit D (5 bases each). Germline-derived CDR1 and CDR2 are SGHRS and YFSETQ. Trimming stripped 0 bases from V and 2 bases from J, with 11 bases between. The CDR3 runs to 15 residues. The CDR3 DNA reads as TGCGCCAGCAGCTTGGGGGGGACCCCTCAAGAGACCCAGTACTTC. Encoded protein: CASSLGGTPQETQYF.

This CDR3 is CASSISWGPMNTEAFF. Here the CDR3 DNA reads TGTGCCAGTAGTATAAGCTGGGGGCCCATGAACACTGAAGCTTTCTTT. The V and J genes are TRBV19 and TRBJ1-1, with D tentatively TRBD1 (6 bases). V was pared by 2 bases and J by 0 bases, with 13 bases between. The germline V gene encodes CDR1 LNHDA and CDR2 SQIVND (reference sequence). CDR3 length: 16 residues.

The chain is built from TRBV6-2 or TRBV6-3 and TRBJ2-7, with D perhaps TRBD2 (5 bases). Germline V gives CDR1 MNHEY, CDR2 SVGEGT. The CDR3 loop spans 16 amino acids. Trimming removed 0 bases from V and 1 base from J, with 13 bases in between. The CDR3 reads CASSYSGGRGSYEQYF. CDR3 bases: TGTGCCAGCAGTTACTCAGGCGGGCGAGGGTCCTACGAGCAGTACTTC.

CDR3 protein: CAISGGTGGLPPLHF. The CDR3 DNA is TGTGCCATCAGTGGGGGGACAGGAGGCCTACCACCCCTCCACTTT. V gene TRBV10-3 combines with J gene TRBJ1-6, with TRBD1 matching 8 bases. This CDR3 contains 15 residues. The trim removed 4 bases at V and 11 bases at J, leaving 10 bases unmatched. Germline CDR1 ENHRY, CDR2 SYGVKD.

The gene calls are TRBV6-5 and TRBJ2-5; 7 bases map to TRBD1. The CDR3 contains 15 residues. Germline V gives CDR1 MNHEY, CDR2 SVGAGI. The ends lost 6 bases at V and 4 bases at J; junction bases unmatched: 11. CDR3 DNA sequence: TGTGCCAGCAGCCCCAGACAGGGAAGTTCAGAGACCCAGTACTTC. Protein product: CASSPRQGSSETQYF.

The table lists this clonotype with a few counts. The chain carries TRBV29-1 and TRBJ2-2; D not certain. This CDR3 is 13 amino acids long. The germline gives CDR1 SQVTM, CDR2 ANQGSEA. V shed 4 bases and J shed 0 bases, with 6 bases lying between them. CDR3 DNA sequence: TGCAGCGTTGGGGCTTCGAACACCGGGGAGCTGTTTTTT. The encoded protein is CSVGASNTGELFF.

As concerns this clonotype: A much bigger clone sits one base away, suggesting this may be a read error. J is TRBJ2-7 and V is TRBV7-8; 8 bases align to TRBD1. Germline CDR1 and CDR2: SGHVS and FQNEAQ. The length of the CDR3 is 15 residues. The CDR3 bases are TGTGCCAGCAGCGGCCGGGACAGGATTTCCTACGAGAAGTACTTC. This sequence encodes CASSGRDRISYEKYF.

This clonotype was counted only a few times. V gene TRBV12-3 or TRBV12-4 combines with J gene TRBJ1-1; 7 positions match TRBD1. Trimming removed 6 bases from V and 3 bases from J; junction bases left unmatched: 7. The CDR3 is made up of 14 amino acids. The CDR3 protein is CASRSGTVDTEAFF. Here the CDR3 DNA reads TGTGCCAGCAGATCCGGGACAGTGGACACTGAAGCTTTCTTT.

This clonotype was counted many times. V gene TRBV7-3 combines with J gene TRBJ2-7; D gene ambiguous. The CDR3 extends over 13 amino acids. Looked up from germline, CDR1 is SGHTA and CDR2 is FQGTGA. V lost 0 bases and J 0 bases, leaving 3 bases between the germline ends. Here the CDR3 DNA reads TGTGCCAGCAGCTTAACAGCCTCCTACGAGCAGTACTTC. It is translated as CASSLTASYEQYF.

This clonotype was found a few times. The J gene is TRBJ1-1, the V gene TRBV10-3; unclear D gene. This CDR3 contains 17 residues. Germline V gene data show CDR1 as ENHRY and CDR2 as SYGVKD. The germline V and J ends were trimmed by 0 bases and 3 bases, with 17 bases remaining between them. As DNA, the CDR3 is TGTGCCATCAGTGAGTCCGGAAGGGATATCCGGTACACTGAAGCTTTCTTT. As protein: CAISESGRDIRYTEAFF.

This clonotype came up a few times. The chain employs TRBV4-1 and TRBJ1-5; 8 nucleotides line up with TRBD1. The CDR3 length is 17 residues. Germline V gene sequence: CDR1 MGHRA, CDR2 YSYEKL. With 0 bases clipped from V and 2 bases from J, the junction kept 6 bases outside the gene matches. This chain's CDR3 is CASSQDPGGARNQPQHF. CDR3 coding DNA: TGCGCCAGCAGCCAAGATCCAGGGGGCGCGCGCAATCAGCCCCAGCATTTT.

This clonotype was detected only a few times. The chain has TRBV12-3 or TRBV12-4 and TRBJ2-7, with 11 positions matching TRBD1. The CDR3 has 15 amino acids. Losses at the gene ends were 3 bases for V and 3 bases for J; bases not matched to a gene: 4. The CDR3 is CASSFPDRGRYEQYF. CDR3 nucleotides: TGTGCCAGCAGTTTCCCGGACAGGGGGCGCTACGAGCAGTACTTC.

The rearrangement joins TRBV19 to TRBJ2-7; no clear D. The length of the CDR3 is 14 residues. Between the trimmed V and J ends, which lost 1 base and 7 bases, there was a span of 14 bases. CDR1 and CDR2 from the germline V gene are LNHDA and SQIVND (reference sequence). CDR3 in DNA: TGTGCCAGTAGTATAGGCGGATCAGTCGCGGAGCAGTACTTC. Translation: CASSIGGSVAEQYF.

This clonotype was counted between two and nine times. This chain uses TRBV6-2 or TRBV6-3 with TRBJ2-5; D uncertain. This CDR3 contains 12 residues. The V gene lost 2 bases and the J gene lost 5 bases, with 6 bases spanning the gap. CDR1 and CDR2 from the germline V gene are MNHEY and SVGEGT. CDR3 sequence: CASSYVRETQYF. The CDR3 DNA follows: TGTGCCAGCAGTTACGTCAGGGAGACCCAGTACTTC.

This clonotype occurred many times. The rearrangement joins TRBV7-2 to TRBJ2-7; no reliable D call. V dropped 5 bases and J dropped 3 bases, with 14 bases sitting between them. Per germline, CDR1 SGHTA and CDR2 FQGNSA. This CDR3 has 14 amino acids. CDR3: CASSATGSFYEQYF. The CDR3 DNA sequence: TGTGCCAGCAGCGCAACGGGTTCCTTCTACGAGCAGTACTTC.

This chain uses TRBV6-1 with TRBJ2-7; D remains unclear. The germline gives CDR1 MNHNS, CDR2 SASEGT. CDR3 size: 12 residues. Deletions cut 6 bases from V and 2 bases from J, with 8 bases between. The CDR3 DNA reads TGTGCCAGCAGGAAGGATACCTACGAGCAGTACTTC. Its protein is CASRKDTYEQYF.

This clonotype was detected a few times. The CDR3 DNA reads as TGTGCCAGCAGCTTATGGTCCGGACAGTATAATTCACCCCTCCACTTT. Amino acid sequence: CASSLWSGQYNSPLHF. This chain uses TRBV7-9 with TRBJ1-6; D perhaps matches TRBD1 (6 bases). The CDR3 has 16 amino acids. CDR1 is SEHNR, CDR2 FQNEAQ, per germline (reference sequence). Deletions cut 2 bases from V and 4 bases from J, with 12 bases between.

This clonotype occurred many times. The chain joins TRBV11-2 to TRBJ1-1; unclear D gene. Trimming took 5 bases from V and 1 from J, leaving 11 bases between them. CDR1 SGHAT and CDR2 FQNNGV come from the germline V gene. The CDR3 contains 14 residues. CDR3 residues: CASSGEGRNTEAFF. As DNA, the CDR3 is TGTGCCAGCAGCGGGGAGGGTAGGAACACTGAAGCTTTCTTT.

This rearrangement joins TRBV25-1 to TRBJ2-7; 7 bases align to TRBD1. Germline lookup yields CDR1 MGHDK and CDR2 SYGVNS. Unmatched junction bases numbered 6, after V lost 2 bases and J lost 5 bases. This CDR3 is 14 amino acids long. This chain's CDR3 is CASSEPGQRNEQYF. The CDR3 region has the DNA TGTGCCAGCAGTGAACCGGGACAGAGAAACGAGCAGTACTTC.

The V gene is TRBV6-5, the J gene TRBJ1-3; D possibly corresponds to TRBD1 (5 bases). V lost 1 base and J lost 3, with 25 bases in between. The CDR3 length is 20 residues. CDR1 MNHEY and CDR2 SVGAGI come from the germline V gene. The chain's CDR3 is CASSYFAPGRQEYRGNTIYF. Here the CDR3 DNA reads TGTGCCAGCAGTTACTTCGCCCCGGGGCGGCAGGAGTATCGTGGAAACACCATATATTTT.

The genes are TRBV11-2 and TRBJ1-2; D is undetermined. The CDR3 totals 14 residues. CDR1 SGHAT and CDR2 FQNNGV come from the germline V gene. The V end lost 4 bases, the J end lost 0 bases, and 9 bases lay between the germline ends. The CDR3 nucleotides are TGTGCCAGCAGCTCGGGGAAGACTAACTATGGCTACACCTTC. Protein product: CASSSGKTNYGYTF.

This clonotype was recorded at least ten times. The chain uses TRBV4-3 and TRBJ2-3; the D is unclear. Germline values: CDR1 LGHNA, CDR2 YSLEER. There are 14 residues in the CDR3. V gave up 0 bases and J gave up 7 bases, with 11 bases separating them. CDR3 in DNA: TGCGCCAGCAGCCAAGAGAAGTATTCACATACGCAGTATTTT. This translates into CASSQEKYSHTQYF.

By its share, this clonotype is medium-sized. The chain links TRBV7-8 to TRBJ2-7; D not resolved. The germline V gene has CDR1 SGHVS and CDR2 FQNEAQ. V dropped 4 bases and J dropped 2 bases, with 12 bases sitting between them. CDR3 length: 14 amino acids. The CDR3 loop is CASSSSSLAYEQYF. Here the CDR3 DNA reads TGTGCCAGCAGCTCGTCGAGTCTAGCCTACGAGCAGTACTTC. Based on the CDR3 plus reference TRBV7-8 and TRBJ2-7, the full variable domain is GAGVSQSPRYKVAKRGQDVALRCDPISGHVSLFWYQQALGQGPEFLTYFQNEAQLDKSGLPSDRFFAERPEGSVSTLKIQRTQQEDSAVYLCASSSSSLAYEQYFGPGTRLTVT.

The V gene is TRBV29-1, the J gene TRBJ1-2; possibly TRBD1 for D (5 bases). Germline values: CDR1 SQVTM, CDR2 ANQGSEA. V was trimmed by 6 bases and J by 8 bases, leaving 22 bases between them. The CDR3 covers 14 residues. CDR3 bases: TGCAGCGTCCTATTGGGAGGGGCCCGCCAGGGCTACACCTTC. The encoded protein is CSVLLGGARQGYTF.